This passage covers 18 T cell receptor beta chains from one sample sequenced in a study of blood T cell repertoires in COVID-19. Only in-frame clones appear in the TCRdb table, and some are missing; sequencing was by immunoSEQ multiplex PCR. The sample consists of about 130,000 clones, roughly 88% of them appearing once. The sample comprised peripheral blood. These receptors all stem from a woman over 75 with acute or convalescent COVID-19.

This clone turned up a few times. The chain's CDR3 is CASSERGGANTEAFF. For the CDR3, the DNA is TGTGCCAGCAGTGAAAGAGGGGGCGCGAACACTGAAGCTTTCTTT. The gene calls are TRBV6-1 and TRBJ1-1; 7 bases map to TRBD1. Unmatched junction bases numbered 4, after V lost 2 bases and J lost 1 base. The CDR3 has 15 amino acids. CDR1 MNHNS and CDR2 SASEGT come from the germline V gene.

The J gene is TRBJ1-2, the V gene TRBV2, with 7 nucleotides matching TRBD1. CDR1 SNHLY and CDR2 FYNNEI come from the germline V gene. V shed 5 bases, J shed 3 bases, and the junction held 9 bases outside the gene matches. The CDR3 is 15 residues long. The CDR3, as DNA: TGTGCCAGCAGTTTCGACAGGGAGGCCTACTATGGCTACACCTTC. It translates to CASSFDREAYYGYTF.

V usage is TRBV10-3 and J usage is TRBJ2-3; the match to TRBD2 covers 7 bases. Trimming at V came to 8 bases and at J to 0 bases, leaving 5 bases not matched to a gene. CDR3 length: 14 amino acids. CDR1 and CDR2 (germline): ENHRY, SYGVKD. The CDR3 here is CAIAAGVSTDTQYF. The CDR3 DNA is TGTGCCATCGCCGCGGGGGTTAGCACAGATACGCAGTATTTT.

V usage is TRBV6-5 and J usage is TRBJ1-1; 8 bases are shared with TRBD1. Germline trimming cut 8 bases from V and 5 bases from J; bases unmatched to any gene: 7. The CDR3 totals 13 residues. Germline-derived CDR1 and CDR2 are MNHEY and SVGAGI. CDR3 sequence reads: CASPGQGRTEAFF. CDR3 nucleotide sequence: TGTGCCAGCCCCGGACAGGGAAGAACTGAAGCTTTCTTT.

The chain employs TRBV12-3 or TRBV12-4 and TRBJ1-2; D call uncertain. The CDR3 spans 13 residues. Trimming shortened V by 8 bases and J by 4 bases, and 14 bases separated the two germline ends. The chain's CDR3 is CASRGGNRYGYTF. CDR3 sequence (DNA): TGTGCCAGCCGGGGTGGGAATCGCTATGGCTACACCTTC.

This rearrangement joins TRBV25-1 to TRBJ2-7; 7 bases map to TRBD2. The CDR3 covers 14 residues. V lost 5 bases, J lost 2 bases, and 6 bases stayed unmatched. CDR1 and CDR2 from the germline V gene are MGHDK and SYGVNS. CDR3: CASSPRDYPYEQYF. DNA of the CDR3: TGTGCCAGCAGTCCCCGGGACTACCCCTACGAGCAGTACTTC.

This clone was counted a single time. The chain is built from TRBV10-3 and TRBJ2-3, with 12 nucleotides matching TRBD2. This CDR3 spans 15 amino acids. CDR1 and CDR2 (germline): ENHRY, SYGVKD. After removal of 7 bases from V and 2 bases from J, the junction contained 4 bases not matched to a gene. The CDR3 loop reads CAINRLAGDTDTQYF. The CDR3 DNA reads TGTGCCATCAACAGACTAGCGGGAGACACAGATACGCAGTATTTT.

The CDR3 DNA sequence: TGTGCCAGCAGGGCTAGCGGGACCTACGAGCAGTACTTC. This sequence encodes CASRASGTYEQYF. The chain has TRBV2 and TRBJ2-7; 9 bases agree with TRBD2. CDR1 and CDR2 from the germline V gene are SNHLY and FYNNEI. V was pared by 6 bases and J by 2 bases, with 2 bases of the junction left unmatched. The CDR3 has 13 amino acids.

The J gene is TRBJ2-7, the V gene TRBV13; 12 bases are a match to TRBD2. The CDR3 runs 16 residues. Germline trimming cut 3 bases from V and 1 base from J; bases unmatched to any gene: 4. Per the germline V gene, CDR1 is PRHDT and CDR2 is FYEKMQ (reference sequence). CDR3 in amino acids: CASSFVTSGGSYEQYF. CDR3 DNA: TGTGCCAGCAGCTTCGTGACTAGCGGGGGTTCCTACGAGCAGTACTTC. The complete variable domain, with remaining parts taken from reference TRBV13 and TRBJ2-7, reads AAGVIQSPRHLIKEKRETATLKCYPIPRHDTVYWYQQGPGQDPQFLISFYEKMQSDKGSIPDRFSAQQFSDYHSELNMSSLELGDSALYFCASSFVTSGGSYEQYFGPGTRLTVT.

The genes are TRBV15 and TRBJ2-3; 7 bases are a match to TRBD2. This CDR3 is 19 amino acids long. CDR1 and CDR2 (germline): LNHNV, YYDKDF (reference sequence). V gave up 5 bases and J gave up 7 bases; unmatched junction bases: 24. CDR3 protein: CATSQGGKRVAGFRYTQYF. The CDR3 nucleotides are TGTGCCACCAGCCAGGGCGGTAAAAGGGTAGCGGGTTTCAGGTATACGCAGTATTTT. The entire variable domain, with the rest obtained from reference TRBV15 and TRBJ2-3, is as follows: DAMVIQNPRYQVTQFGKPVTLSCSQTLNHNVMYWYQQKSSQAPKLLFHYYDKDFNNEADTPDNFQSRRPNTSFCFLDIRSPGLGDTAMYLCATSQGGKRVAGFRYTQYFGPGTRLTVL.

The CDR3 here is CASSLLAGGPTGELFF. CDR3 nucleotides: TGTGCCAGCAGTTTATTAGCGGGAGGACCGACCGGGGAGCTGTTTTTT. The V and J genes are TRBV28 and TRBJ2-2; TRBD2 matches at 10 bases. The CDR3 length is 16 residues. CDR1 and CDR2 from the germline V gene are MDHEN and SYDVKM. Unmatched junction bases numbered 4, after V lost 1 base and J lost 5 bases.

CDR3 residues: CASSPPGTGNTIYF. The CDR3 DNA reads TGTGCCAGCAGCCCCCCAGGGACTGGAAACACCATATATTTT. This chain joins TRBV7-9 and TRBJ1-3; D perhaps matches TRBD1 (5 bases). CDR1 SEHNR and CDR2 FQNEAQ come from the germline V gene (reference sequence). Trimming removed 5 bases at V and 2 bases at J, with 10 bases between. The CDR3 loop spans 14 amino acids.

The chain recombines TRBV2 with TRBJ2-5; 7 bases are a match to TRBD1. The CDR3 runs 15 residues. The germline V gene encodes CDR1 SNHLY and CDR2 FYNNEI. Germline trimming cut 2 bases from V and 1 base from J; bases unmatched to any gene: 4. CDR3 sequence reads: CASSERGLVQETQYF. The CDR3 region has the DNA TGTGCCAGCAGTGAAAGGGGGCTGGTCCAAGAGACCCAGTACTTC.

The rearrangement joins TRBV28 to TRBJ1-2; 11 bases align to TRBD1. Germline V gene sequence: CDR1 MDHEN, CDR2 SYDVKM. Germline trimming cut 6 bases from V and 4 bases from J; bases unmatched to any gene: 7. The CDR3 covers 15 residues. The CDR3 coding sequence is TGTGCCAGCAGCCCGGGACAGGGGGGAGTCTATGGCTACACCTTC. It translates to CASSPGQGGVYGYTF.

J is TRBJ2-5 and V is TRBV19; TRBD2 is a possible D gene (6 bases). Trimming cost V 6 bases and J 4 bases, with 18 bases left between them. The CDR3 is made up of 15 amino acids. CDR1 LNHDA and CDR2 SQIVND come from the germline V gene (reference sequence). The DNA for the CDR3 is TGTGCCAGTAGGAGTCGCGGGGAAGAGGCAGAGACCCAGTACTTC. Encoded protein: CASRSRGEEAETQYF.

The CDR3 sequence: CASSRRSGRAGNEQYF. In DNA form, the CDR3 reads TGTGCCAGCAGCCGCCGTAGCGGGAGGGCCGGGAACGAGCAGTACTTC. The rearrangement links TRBV3-1 (or the pseudogene TRBV3-2) to TRBJ2-7; TRBD2 matches 11 bases. The CDR3 runs to 16 residues. Germline CDR1 and CDR2: LGHDT and YNNKEL (reference sequence). Trimming took 4 bases from V and 5 from J; bases not matched to a gene: 10.

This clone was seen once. CDR3 bases: TGTGCCAGCAGACCTGACAGTTACTACGAGCAGTACTTC. It specifies CASRPDSYYEQYF. V and J are TRBV6-5 and TRBJ2-7, with D tentatively TRBD1 (5 bases). The CDR3 has 13 amino acids. Trimming took off 6 bases at V and 3 bases at J, with 12 bases between the two ends. Per the germline V gene, CDR1 is MNHEY and CDR2 is SVGAGI.

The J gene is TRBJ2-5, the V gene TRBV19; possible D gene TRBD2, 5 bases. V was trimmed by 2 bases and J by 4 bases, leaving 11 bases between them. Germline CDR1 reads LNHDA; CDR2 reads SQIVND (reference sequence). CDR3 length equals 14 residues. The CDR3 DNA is TGTGCCAGTAGTATAACGGGGTTGGGAGAGACCCAGTACTTC. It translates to CASSITGLGETQYF. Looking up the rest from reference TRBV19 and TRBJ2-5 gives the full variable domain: DGGITQSPKYLFRKEGQNVTLSCEQNLNHDAMYWYRQDPGQGLRLIYYSQIVNDFQKGDIAEGYSVSREKKESFPLTVTSAQKNPTAFYLCASSITGLGETQYFGPGTRLLVL.